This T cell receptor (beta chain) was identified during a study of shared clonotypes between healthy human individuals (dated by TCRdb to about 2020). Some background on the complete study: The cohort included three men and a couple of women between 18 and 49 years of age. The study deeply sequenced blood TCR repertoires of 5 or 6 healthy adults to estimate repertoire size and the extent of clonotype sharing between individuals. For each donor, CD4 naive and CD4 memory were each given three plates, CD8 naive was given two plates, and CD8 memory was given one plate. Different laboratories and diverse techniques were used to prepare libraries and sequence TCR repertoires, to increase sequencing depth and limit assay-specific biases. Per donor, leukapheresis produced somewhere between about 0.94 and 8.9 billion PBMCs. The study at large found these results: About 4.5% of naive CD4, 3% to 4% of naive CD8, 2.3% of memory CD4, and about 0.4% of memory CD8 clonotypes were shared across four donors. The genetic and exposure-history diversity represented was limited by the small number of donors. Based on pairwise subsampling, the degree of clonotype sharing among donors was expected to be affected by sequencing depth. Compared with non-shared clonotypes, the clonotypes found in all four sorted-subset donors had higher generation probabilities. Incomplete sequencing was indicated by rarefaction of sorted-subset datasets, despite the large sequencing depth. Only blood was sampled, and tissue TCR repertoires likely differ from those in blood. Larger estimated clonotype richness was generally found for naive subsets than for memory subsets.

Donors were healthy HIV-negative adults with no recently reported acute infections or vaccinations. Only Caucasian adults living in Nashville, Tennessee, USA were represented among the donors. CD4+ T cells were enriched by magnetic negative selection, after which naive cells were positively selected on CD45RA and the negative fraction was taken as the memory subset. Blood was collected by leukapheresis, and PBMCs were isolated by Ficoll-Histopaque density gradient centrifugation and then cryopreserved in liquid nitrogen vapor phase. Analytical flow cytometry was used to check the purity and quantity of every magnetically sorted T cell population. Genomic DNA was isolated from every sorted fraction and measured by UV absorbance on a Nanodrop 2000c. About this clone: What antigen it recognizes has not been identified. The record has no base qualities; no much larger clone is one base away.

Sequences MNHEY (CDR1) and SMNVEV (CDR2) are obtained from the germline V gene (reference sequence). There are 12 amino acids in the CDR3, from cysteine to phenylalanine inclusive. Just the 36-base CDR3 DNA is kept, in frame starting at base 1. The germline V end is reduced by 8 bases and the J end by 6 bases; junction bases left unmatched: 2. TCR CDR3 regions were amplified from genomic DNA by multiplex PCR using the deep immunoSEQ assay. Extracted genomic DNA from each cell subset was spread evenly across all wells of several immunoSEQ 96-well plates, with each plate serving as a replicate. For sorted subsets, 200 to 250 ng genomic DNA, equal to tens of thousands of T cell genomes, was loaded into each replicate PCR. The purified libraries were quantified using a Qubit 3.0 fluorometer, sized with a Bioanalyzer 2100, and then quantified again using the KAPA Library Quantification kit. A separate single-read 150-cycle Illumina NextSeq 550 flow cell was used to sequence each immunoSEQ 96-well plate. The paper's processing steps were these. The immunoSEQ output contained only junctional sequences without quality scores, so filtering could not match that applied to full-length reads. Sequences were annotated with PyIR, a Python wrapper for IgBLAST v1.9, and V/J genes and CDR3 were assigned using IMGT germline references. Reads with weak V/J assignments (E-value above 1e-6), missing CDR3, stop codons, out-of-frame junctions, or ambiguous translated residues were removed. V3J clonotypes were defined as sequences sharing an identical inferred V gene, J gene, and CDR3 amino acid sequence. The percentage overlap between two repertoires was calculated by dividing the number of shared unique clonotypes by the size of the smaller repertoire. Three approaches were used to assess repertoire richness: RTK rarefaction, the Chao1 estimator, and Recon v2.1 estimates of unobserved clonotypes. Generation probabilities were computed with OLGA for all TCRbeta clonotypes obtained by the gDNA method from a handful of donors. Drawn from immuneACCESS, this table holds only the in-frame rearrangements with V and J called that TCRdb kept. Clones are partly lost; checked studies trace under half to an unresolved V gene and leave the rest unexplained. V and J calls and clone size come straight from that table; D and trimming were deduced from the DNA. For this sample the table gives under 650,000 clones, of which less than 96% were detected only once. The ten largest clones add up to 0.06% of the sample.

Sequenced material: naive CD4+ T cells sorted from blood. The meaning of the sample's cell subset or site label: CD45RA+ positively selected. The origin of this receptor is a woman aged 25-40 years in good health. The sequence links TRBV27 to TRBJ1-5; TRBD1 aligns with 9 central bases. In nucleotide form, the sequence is TGTGCCAGCGGGACAGGGTTTCAGCCCCAGCATTTT. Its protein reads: CASGTGFQPQHF.